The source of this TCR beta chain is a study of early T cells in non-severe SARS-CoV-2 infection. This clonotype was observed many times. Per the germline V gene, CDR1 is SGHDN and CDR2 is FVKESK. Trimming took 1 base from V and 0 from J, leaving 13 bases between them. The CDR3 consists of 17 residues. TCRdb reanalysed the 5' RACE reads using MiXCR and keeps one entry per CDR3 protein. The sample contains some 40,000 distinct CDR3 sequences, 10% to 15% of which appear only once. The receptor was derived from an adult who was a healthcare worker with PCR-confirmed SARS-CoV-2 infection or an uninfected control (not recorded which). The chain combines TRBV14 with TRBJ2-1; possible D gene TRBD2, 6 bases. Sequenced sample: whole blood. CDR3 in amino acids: CASSQGGGRSSYNEQFF. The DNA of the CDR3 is TGTGCCAGCAGCCAAGGTGGAGGGAGGAGCTCCTACAATGAGCAGTTCTTC.